This T cell receptor (beta chain) originates from a study of shared clonotypes between healthy human individuals. TCRdb keeps only in-frame clones here, not all; method: immunoSEQ multiplex PCR. The data show more than 2 million clones, roughly 96% seen once. This CDR3 comprises 14 residues. CDR1 and CDR2 (germline): SGHTA, FQGNSA. Trimming took 1 base from V and 6 from J, leaving 11 bases between them. The chain joins TRBV7-2 to TRBJ2-3; unclear D gene. Sequencing used naive CD4+ T cells sorted from blood. Specified subset: CD45RA+ positively selected. The sequence was collected from a man aged 18 to 30 in good health. CDR3 region: CASSLGPLTDTQYF. The CDR3 nucleotides are TGTGCCAGCAGCTTAGGCCCCCTGACGGATACGCAGTATTTT.